Listed below are T cell receptor beta chains from one sample, sequenced in a study of kidney transplant recipient with SARS-CoV-2 infection. TCRdb fed the reads into MiXCR, producing one record per CDR3 protein. The sample shows some 220,000 distinct CDR3 sequences, less than 35% of them seen only once. Sequenced here: a blood sample, sampled at baseline and around day 120 from a kidney transplant recipient. All receptors derive from a young adult male patient who had COVID-19 and was a kidney transplant recipient. Some T cells may be provided by the graft donor. Both conserved end residues are part of each CDR3. D genes are given only for firm matches. The size of a clone is reported for some rows only, either as once, few or many, or as a class for expanded clones.

>TRBJ2-6|19|TRBV7-4|-|many
TGTGCCAGCAGCACCCTGTGGTTCAGCTCACAAAGTCGGGCCAACGTCCTGACTTTC
CASSTLWFSSQSRANVLTF
>TRBJ1-2|13|TRBV5-8|-|many
TGTGCCAGCAGCTTGAGTTCTTGGGCTGGCTACACCTTC
CASSLSSWAGYTF
>TRBJ2-2|15|TRBV20-1|TRBD1|many
TGCAGTGCTCTACAGGGGGCGGAGAGCACCGGGGAGCTGTTTTTT
CSALQGAESTGELFF
>TRBJ2-6|14|TRBV19|-|few
TGTGCCAGTACTTTAGATGATTCGGCCAACGTCCTGACTTTC
CASTLDDSANVLTF
>TRBJ1-1|16|TRBV28|-|many
TGTGCCAGCAGTTTATTAGGGGGGCTGGTGAACACTGAAGCTTTCTTT
CASSLLGGLVNTEAFF
>TRBJ1-1|14|TRBV6-5|-|many
TGTGCCAGCAAATTACAGGGAAGGAACACTGAAGCTTTCTTT
CASKLQGRNTEAFF
>TRBJ2-7|16|TRBV3-1|TRBD2|many
TGTGCCAGCAGCCAGACTTCCAGCGGGAGGCCATACGAGCAGTACTTC
CASSQTSSGRPYEQYF
>TRBJ1-2|17|TRBV6-4|-|many
TGTGCCAGCAGTGGTAGCAACTCACACGGAAAGACCTATGGCTACACCTTC
CASSGSNSHGKTYGYTF
>TRBJ2-3|15|TRBV9|-|-
TGTGCCAGCAGCCTAACAGGGTTACGCACAGATACGCAGTATTTT
CASSLTGLRTDTQYF
>TRBJ1-5|13|TRBV7-8|-|many
TGTGCCAGCTCGTCGCGTGGCGTTCAGCCCCAGCATTTT
CASSSRGVQPQHF
>TRBJ1-5|15|TRBV6-2/TRBV6-3|-|many
TGTGCCAGCAAGGTCTCCCTAAATAGCAATCAGCCCCAGCATTTT
CASKVSLNSNQPQHF
>TRBJ1-2|17|TRBV6-9|-|many
TGTGCCAGCAGTGTGTGGATGCCTTACGGAAAGACCTATGGCTACACCTTC
CASSVWMPYGKTYGYTF
>TRBJ2-6|14|TRBV3-1|-|many
TGTGCCAGCAGCCAAGGGAATGGGGCCAACGTCCTGACTTTC
CASSQGNGANVLTF
>TRBJ1-2|17|TRBV12-3/TRBV12-4|-|few
TGTGCCAGCAGTTATGGCAGCACAGCAGGAAGGACCTATGGCTACACCTTC
CASSYGSTAGRTYGYTF
>TRBJ2-1|16|TRBV28|TRBD2|-
TGTGCCAGCAGGGAACCGGGACTAGCGGGACCGTATGAGCAGTTCTTC
CASREPGLAGPYEQFF
>TRBJ1-5|13|TRBV27|-|-
TGTGCCAGCAGTAAGGGCGGTAATCAGCCCCAGCATTTT
CASSKGGNQPQHF
>TRBJ1-1|16|TRBV7-7|-|many
TGTGCTAGCAGCCCTTACCCGGACAGACCTAACACTGAAGCTTTCTTT
CASSPYPDRPNTEAFF
>TRBJ2-4|12|TRBV10-3|-|many
TGTGCCATCAGTGAGTCCACAAACATTCAGTACTTC
CAISESTNIQYF
>TRBJ1-2|16|TRBV5-4|-|many
TGTGCCAGCGGGGCACTCGTACCAGGAAAGACCTATGGCTACACCTTC
CASGALVPGKTYGYTF
>TRBJ1-3|12|TRBV6-5|-|many
TGTGCCAGCAGTTACAGGGGAGGAACCATATATTTT
CASSYRGGTIYF
>TRBJ1-4|20|TRBV7-2|-|many
TGTGCCAGCAGCTCCCGGGGGTCCGAGGACAGTTGGGCGCCTAATGAAAAACTGTTTTTT
CASSSRGSEDSWAPNEKLFF
>TRBJ2-2|15|TRBV27|TRBD1|many
TGTGCCAGCAGGCGACAGGGGGCGAACACCGGGGAGCTGTTTTTT
CASRRQGANTGELFF
>TRBJ2-1|16|TRBV11-2|-|many
TGTGCCAGCAGCTTAAATAGCGCCTCCAATTACAATGAGCAGTTCTTC
CASSLNSASNYNEQFF
>TRBJ2-3|15|TRBV28|TRBD1|-
TGTGCCAGCAGTTTGGACCAGGGGGCGGCAGATACGCAGTATTTT
CASSLDQGAADTQYF
>TRBJ1-2|18|TRBV2|-|many
TGTGCCAGCAGTGAAGCGCTCATTAGAACGAAACCGAACTATGGCTACACCTTC
CASSEALIRTKPNYGYTF
>TRBJ2-7|16|TRBV28|TRBD1|many
TGTGCCAGCAACCCGAGGCCGGGACAGGGATCCTACGAGCAGTACTTC
CASNPRPGQGSYEQYF
>TRBJ1-2|17|TRBV7-6|-|many
TGTGCCAGCAGCTCTAAGATTGAATCTCGAAAGACCTATGGCTACACCTTC
CASSSKIESRKTYGYTF
>TRBJ1-3|14|TRBV6-5|-|many
TGTGCCAGCAGTTACACCCAGGGGAGAAACACCATATATTTT
CASSYTQGRNTIYF
>TRBJ2-1|16|TRBV7-2|TRBD2|-
TGTACCAACAGTAGGACTATGGGGGGGGGAAAAAATGAGCGGTTCTTC
CTNSRTMGGGKNERFF
>TRBJ1-1|15|TRBV6-6|-|many
TGTGCCAGCAGTTACCTGGGCCCGGTGAACACTGAAGCTTTCTTT
CASSYLGPVNTEAFF
>TRBJ2-2|15|TRBV7-2|TRBD1|many
TGTGCCAGCAGCTTAGGGGACAGGGGGACCGGGGAGCTGTTTTTT
CASSLGDRGTGELFF
>TRBJ2-3|16|TRBV30|TRBD2|-
TGTGCCTGGAGTGTACTAACGGGGGGAGAGGGAGATACGCAGTATTTT
CAWSVLTGGEGDTQYF
>TRBJ1-1|14|TRBV5-5|-|-
TGTGCCAGCAACCGCTCGGCCTTGAGCACTGAAGCTTTCTTT
CASNRSALSTEAFF
>TRBJ2-7|14|TRBV6-5|TRBD1|many
TGTGCCAGCAGTCTGGACAGGGAGTTCTACGAGCAGTACTTC
CASSLDREFYEQYF
>TRBJ1-2|17|TRBV12-5|-|many
TGTGCTAGTGGTTCTCGGATTTTGCAGGGAAAGACCTATGGCTACACCTTC
CASGSRILQGKTYGYTF
>TRBJ1-1|13|TRBV16|-|many
TGTGCCAGCAGCCAACCATCGGGGAGTGAAGCTTTCTTT
CASSQPSGSEAFF
>TRBJ1-2|17|TRBV11-3|-|many
TGTGCCAGCAGCCAGCGTCCCGATCTCGGAAAGACCTATGGCTACACCTTC
CASSQRPDLGKTYGYTF
>TRBJ2-1|16|TRBV18|TRBD2|-
TGTGCCAGCTCACCGGGACTAGCGGGGGCCCACAATGAGCAGTTCTTC
CASSPGLAGAHNEQFF
>TRBJ1-3|17|TRBV9|TRBD1|many
TGTGCCAGCAGCGCAAACCGACAGGGGCGGACTCGGAACACCATATATTTT
CASSANRQGRTRNTIYF
>TRBJ2-7|11|TRBV29-1|-|many
TGCAGCGTTTCAGGTCCCTACGAGCAGTACTTC
CSVSGPYEQYF
>TRBJ2-5|16|TRBV30|TRBD2|many
TGTGCCTGGAGTCCGGGACTAGCGGGAGGGCGGGAGACCCAGTACTTC
CAWSPGLAGGRETQYF
>TRBJ1-2|17|TRBV16|-|many
TGTGCCAGCAGCTACTCTACGGTCGTTAGAAAGACCTATGGCTACACCTTC
CASSYSTVVRKTYGYTF
>TRBJ2-1|14|TRBV27|-|many
TGTGCCAGCAGCCCCACGAGCGGTCACAATGAGCAGTTCTTC
CASSPTSGHNEQFF
>TRBJ2-1|13|TRBV11-2|-|many
TGTGCCAGCAGCTTAGATAGGGGGTCTGAGCAGTTCTTC
CASSLDRGSEQFF
>TRBJ1-2|17|TRBV10-1|-|many
TGCGCCAGCAGTGATTTGCGAAGATCGCGAAAGACCTATGGCTACACCTTC
CASSDLRRSRKTYGYTF
>TRBJ1-2|17|TRBV3-1|-|many
TGTGCCAGCAGCGTGCCATACACCCTTCGAAAGACCTATGGCTACACCTTC
CASSVPYTLRKTYGYTF